Listed here are 25 T cell receptor beta chains from one sample, sequenced in a study of T cell repertoires in ileal Crohn's disease. Repertoires were generated with immunoSEQ multiplex PCR, while TCRdb's copy carries only in-frame clones and drops some. The table shows about 4,500 clones, with around 72% occurring only once. The specimen sequenced was ileal tissue. The receptors derive from an adult with Crohn's disease.

This clone has more than one count but fewer than ten. This rearrangement joins TRBV27 to TRBJ2-7; 11 nucleotides align to TRBD2. With V trimmed by 5 bases and J by 1 base, 7 bases remained unmatched. CDR3 length equals 16 residues. The V gene's germline CDR1 is MNHEY and CDR2 SMNVEV (reference sequence). CDR3: CASSGPSSGGSYEQYF. The CDR3 DNA reads as TGTGCCAGCAGTGGACCTTCTAGCGGGGGGTCCTACGAGCAGTACTTC.

The chain combines TRBV21-1 with TRBJ2-7; the table's D gene call, TRBD2, was not cross checked with the DNA. TRBV21-1 is given as a pseudogene. The CDR3 sequence is 16 residues long. CDR3 nucleotides: TGTGCCAGAGACGAGCGGGAGGCGGCCCGGGGGTGCGAGCAGTACTTC. This translates into CARDEREAARGCEQYF.

The gene calls are TRBV2 and TRBJ2-2; 8 nucleotides match TRBD2. The CDR3 has 17 residues. With V trimmed by 4 bases and J by 0 bases, 7 bases remained unmatched. The germline V gene encodes CDR1 SNHLY and CDR2 FYNNEI. The chain's CDR3 is CASSVLAGISNTGELFF. The CDR3 nucleotides are TGTGCCAGCAGTGTGCTAGCGGGCATTTCGAACACCGGGGAGCTGTTTTTT.

This clone was recorded only once. The chain is built from TRBV5-1 and TRBJ2-1, with 8 bases identical to TRBD1. J gave up 0 bases and V 3 bases, and 8 bases lay outside the gene matches. The CDR3 contains 17 residues. Germline V gene lookup returns CDR1 SGHRS and CDR2 YFSETQ. CDR3 residues: CASSSYTGTGSYNEQFF. Written as DNA, the CDR3 is TGCGCCAGCAGCTCGTACACCGGGACAGGCTCCTACAATGAGCAGTTCTTC.

The chain employs TRBV7-2 and TRBJ1-2; D is unresolved. V was pared by 6 bases and J by 3 bases, with 11 bases between. CDR3 length: 13 residues. Germline V gene sequence: CDR1 SGHTA, CDR2 FQGNSA. CDR3 in DNA: TGTGCCAGCAGAGAAACTCGGGACTATGGCTACACCTTC. This translates into CASRETRDYGYTF.

The chain employs TRBV4-1 and TRBJ2-5, with D perhaps matching TRBD1 (6 bases). There are 15 residues in the CDR3. Germline loops: CDR1 MGHRA, CDR2 YSYEKL. V was trimmed by 1 base and J by 4 bases, leaving 13 bases between them. The CDR3 DNA sequence: TGCGCCAGCAGCCAAGTTTCAGGGGCGCCAGAGACCCAGTACTTC. Translated: CASSQVSGAPETQYF.

This clone showed up just a few times. This chain connects TRBV11-2 to TRBJ2-7; unclear D gene. The V and J ends lost 11 bases and 6 bases respectively, with 5 bases between them. Germline V gene sequence: CDR1 SGHAT, CDR2 FQNNGV. There are 8 residues in the CDR3. The CDR3 reads CAPGEQYF. DNA of the CDR3: TGTGCCCCAGGCGAGCAGTACTTC.

The CDR3 coding sequence is TGTGCCAGCAGTATGGGACTAGCGGGGGGGTATGGTGAGCAGTTCTTC. Its translation: CASSMGLAGGYGEQFF. V gene TRBV6-6 combines with J gene TRBJ2-1; 16 bases line up with TRBD2. The CDR3 extends over 16 amino acids. The ends lost 5 bases at V and 9 bases at J; junction bases unmatched: 7. CDR1 and CDR2 (germline): MNHNY, SVGAGI (reference sequence).

The J gene is TRBJ1-3, the V gene TRBV5-1; TRBD1 matches at 11 bases. The ends lost 4 bases at V and 4 bases at J; junction bases unmatched: 4. CDR1 and CDR2 from the germline V gene are SGHRS and YFSETQ. The CDR3 sequence is 15 residues long. The CDR3 loop is CASSAGTGGGNTIYF. The CDR3, as DNA: TGCGCCAGCAGCGCAGGGACAGGGGGAGGAAACACCATATATTTT.

A few counts support this clone. The chain employs TRBV9 and TRBJ2-5; TRBD2 agrees at 8 bases. Trimming at V came to 0 bases and at J to 4 bases, leaving 8 bases not matched to a gene. Germline V gene lookup returns CDR1 SGDLS and CDR2 YYNGEE. This CDR3 comprises 16 residues. For the CDR3, the DNA is TGTGCCAGCAGCGTAGAGGGGGGGCTAGCGGGAGAGACCCAGTACTTC. It codes for CASSVEGGLAGETQYF.

This chain uses TRBV2 with TRBJ1-2; D might be TRBD1 (6 bases). Deletions cut 5 bases from V and 2 bases from J, with 12 bases between. This CDR3 contains 14 residues. Germline CDR1 SNHLY, CDR2 FYNNEI. CDR3 sequence: CASSQQGINYGYTF. The CDR3 nucleotides are TGTGCCAGCAGTCAACAGGGAATCAACTATGGCTACACCTTC.

V gene TRBV6-1 combines with J gene TRBJ2-1, with a weak D call TRBD2 (6 bases). Per the germline V gene, CDR1 is MNHNS and CDR2 is SASEGT. V was trimmed by 3 bases and J by 12 bases, leaving 18 bases between them. This CDR3 contains 14 residues. In nucleotides, the CDR3 is TGTGCCAGCAGTGAGAATGGCGGGGCTAGTCTGCAGTTCTTC. This translates into CASSENGGASLQFF.

J is TRBJ1-2 and V is TRBV10-1; D remains ambiguous. CDR1 and CDR2 (germline): WNHNN, SYGVQD (reference sequence). This CDR3 spans 14 amino acids. V lost 5 bases to trimming and J lost 3 bases, with 13 bases between them. The CDR3 reads CASSLVHSDYGYTF. The CDR3 bases are TGCGCCAGCAGTCTGGTGCACTCTGACTATGGCTACACCTTC.

This clone has a single count. This chain joins TRBV9 and TRBJ2-5; tentative D call: TRBD2 (5 bases). Deletions cut 0 bases from V and 4 bases from J, with 7 bases between. This CDR3 spans 13 amino acids. Germline V gene data show CDR1 as SGDLS and CDR2 as YYNGEE. This CDR3 is CASSVVAGETQYF. CDR3 nucleotides: TGTGCCAGCAGCGTAGTTGCGGGAGAGACCCAGTACTTC.

V gene TRBV4-3 combines with J gene TRBJ2-7; D is unresolved. CDR1 LGHNA and CDR2 YSLEER come from the germline V gene. V was pared by 5 bases and J by 2 bases, with 16 bases between. The length of the CDR3 is 15 residues. In nucleotides, the CDR3 is TGCGCCAGCAGCTCCCTAGTCTCCGGAACCTACGAGCAGTACTTC. Translated: CASSSLVSGTYEQYF.

This clone occurred a few times. In DNA form, the CDR3 reads TGTGCCAGCAGCCCCACCCCCGGGTTCTACGAGCAGTACTTC. This encodes CASSPTPGFYEQYF. The J gene is TRBJ2-7, the V gene TRBV7-9; D gene uncertain. The CDR3 runs to 14 residues. Trimming cost V 5 bases and J 3 bases, with 14 bases left between them. The germline V gene encodes CDR1 SEHNR and CDR2 FQNEAQ (reference sequence).

The V and J genes are TRBV4-3 and TRBJ2-2, with TRBD1 as a possible D gene (5 bases). Germline CDR1 and CDR2: LGHNA and YSLEER. This CDR3 contains 14 residues. V gave up 0 bases and J gave up 7 bases, with 9 bases separating them. CDR3 sequence (DNA): TGCGCCAGCAGCCAAGACAGGGTTAACGGGGAGCTGTTTTTT. Translation: CASSQDRVNGELFF.

J is TRBJ1-6 and V is TRBV19; D ambiguous. The CDR3 has 16 residues. V lost 6 bases, J lost 5 bases, and 17 bases lay in between. Germline V gene lookup returns CDR1 LNHDA and CDR2 SQIVND (reference sequence). CDR3 sequence reads: CASRRKVEQHNSPLHF. CDR3 bases: TGTGCCAGTAGGCGCAAGGTGGAACAGCATAATTCACCCCTCCACTTT.

This chain uses TRBV7-2 with TRBJ2-1, with 9 bases identical to TRBD2. The CDR3 runs to 16 residues. The germline CDR1 and CDR2 sequences are SGHTA and FQGNSA. Trimming cost V 4 bases and J 9 bases; bases outside gene matches: 13. CDR3 coding DNA: TGTGCCAGCAGCTCCCGGGATAGCGGGGGTTTGGGTGAGCAGTTCTTC. This encodes CASSSRDSGGLGEQFF.

The chain employs TRBV19 and TRBJ1-1, with a tentative D call TRBD1 (5 bases). The CDR3 totals 14 residues. Trimming pared 5 bases from V and 2 bases from J, leaving 12 bases between. Germline CDR1 is LNHDA and CDR2 is SQIVND (reference sequence). In DNA, the CDR3 is TGTGCCAGTAGTTATCAGGGAGGAAACACTGAAGCTTTCTTT. It encodes CASSYQGGNTEAFF.

This chain connects TRBV29-1 to TRBJ2-7; 9 bases line up with TRBD1. J gave up 6 bases and V 0 bases, and 6 bases lay outside the gene matches. Germline V gives CDR1 SQVTM, CDR2 ANQGSEA. The CDR3 covers 14 residues. The CDR3 spells CSVEDGTGGAEQYF. DNA of the CDR3: TGCAGCGTTGAAGATGGCACAGGGGGCGCCGAGCAGTACTTC.

The V and J genes are TRBV2 and TRBJ1-5; a possible D gene is TRBD1 (6 bases). The germline CDR1 and CDR2 sequences are SNHLY and FYNNEI. The CDR3 contains 14 residues. The V and J ends lost 2 bases and 6 bases respectively, with 11 bases between them. The CDR3 region has the DNA TGTGCCAGCAGTGAAAGACAGGCTTCTCAGCCCCAGCATTTT. It yields the protein CASSERQASQPQHF.

The chain has TRBV6-1 and TRBJ1-4; TRBD1 aligns across 8 bases. Germline lookup yields CDR1 MNHNS and CDR2 SASEGT. Trimming cost V 6 bases and J 8 bases; bases outside gene matches: 8. The CDR3 runs to 14 residues. The CDR3 bases are TGTGCCAGCAGCAGGACAGGGCTTTACGAAAAACTGTTTTTT. Encoded protein: CASSRTGLYEKLFF.

This sequence joins TRBV18 and TRBJ2-7; the match to TRBD1 covers 8 bases. This CDR3 spans 15 amino acids. From germline, CDR1 is KGHSH and CDR2 LQKENI. V trimming: 5 bases; J trimming: 1 base; junction bases outside the gene matches: 7. The CDR3 loop reads CASSWGQDISYEQYF. DNA of the CDR3: TGTGCCAGCTCATGGGGACAGGATATATCCTACGAGCAGTACTTC.

The V and J genes are TRBV5-1 and TRBJ1-5; 11 bases align to TRBD1. The CDR3 is 16 residues long. V gave up 5 bases and J gave up 1 base; unmatched junction bases: 5. The germline V gene has CDR1 SGHRS and CDR2 YFSETQ. The CDR3 is CASREGQGESNQPQHF. The CDR3 nucleotides read TGCGCCAGCAGGGAGGGACAGGGGGAAAGCAATCAGCCCCAGCATTTT.